This T cell receptor beta chain emerged from a study of metastatic and nonmetastatic thyroid tumors. Study at large: Repertoires were compared across blood and tumor or nodule tissue from malignant and benign thyroid patients. Study-wide findings and caveats: Relative to benign nodules, malignant thyroid tumors were reportedly characterized by significantly elevated TCR beta diversity in blood and tumor.

This clone was found many times. Its target is not known. Authors' processing steps: Built for papillary thyroid cancer, a distant-metastasis classifier drew on CDR3 differences across clinicopathological groups. TCRdb re-clonotyped the PCR reads via MiXCR. These V and J calls rely on TCRdb rather than the paper's analysis. The sample yields about 40,000 clones, 10% to 12% seen once. All patients reached thyroid surgery having received no treatment beforehand. Trimming removed 4 bases at V and 0 bases at J, with 10 bases between. CDR1 and CDR2 (germline): DFQATT, SNEGSKA (reference sequence). The CDR3 is 13 amino acids.

V usage is TRBV20-1 and J usage is TRBJ2-7, with D possibly called TRBD1 or TRBD2 (5 bases each). The sample comprised blood. This TCR was sampled from a female donor with papillary thyroid cancer or a benign thyroid nodule (not recorded which). Some clones in this sample may be carry-over from other donors' samples. CDR3: CSATRDASYEQYF. CDR3 nucleotides: TGCAGTGCTACCCGGGACGCCTCCTACGAGCAGTACTTC.